These T cell receptor beta chains were read from a single sample in a study of T cells in Graves' hyperthyroidism and ophthalmopathy. TCRdb independently ran MiXCR on the multiplex PCR reads; one entry per CDR3 protein. Counted here are more than 300,000 distinct CDR3 sequences, approximately 18% occurring once; the ten biggest clones make up 40%. The sample was blood. The receptor source for this set is a man between 18 and 29 years old with Graves' ophthalmopathy. Both conserved end residues are part of each CDR3. A D gene is named only where the DNA matches it firmly. A clone size is listed for some rows: how often the clone was seen (once, few, many), or a class if it is expanded.

v_call,clone_size,j_call,d_call,cdr3_nt,cdr3_aa
TRBV14,many,TRBJ2-1,NA,TGTGCCAGCAGGGGGGGGCCCTCCTACAATGAGCAGTTCTTC,CASRGGPSYNEQFF
TRBV9,NA,TRBJ1-4,NA,TGTGCCAGCAGCGTAGCCGCGGGTGCCAACCATAATGAAAAACTGTTTTTT,CASSVAAGANHNEKLFF
TRBV2,many,TRBJ2-3,NA,TGTGCCAGCAGTGCCACCTGGGGGGATACGCAGTATTTT,CASSATWGDTQYF
TRBV5-6,NA,TRBJ2-3,TRBD2,TGTGCCAGCAGCTTGATGAGCGGGGGCACAGATACGCAGTATTTT,CASSLMSGGTDTQYF
TRBV7-9,NA,TRBJ1-5,TRBD1,TGTGCCAGCAGCCTAGGGACAGGGAATGAGCCCCAGCATTTT,CASSLGTGNEPQHF
TRBV9,few,TRBJ2-3,NA,TGTGCCAGCAGCGTCCAACCTGGGGGAGATACGCAGTATTTT,CASSVQPGGDTQYF
TRBV29-1,many,TRBJ2-7,TRBD1,TGCAGCGTTCAAGGGACAGGGGACTACGAGCAGTACTTC,CSVQGTGDYEQYF
TRBV20-1,few,TRBJ1-1,NA,TGCAGTGTTGCCGGACAAACGAACACTGAAGCTTTCTTT,CSVAGQTNTEAFF
TRBV4-1,few,TRBJ2-2,NA,TGCGCCAGCAGCCAGGCGGGGTCGAACACCGGGGAGCTGTTTTTT,CASSQAGSNTGELFF
TRBV10-2,NA,TRBJ1-4,NA,TGCGCCAGCTCACTACAGGGAAATGGCGGTGAAAAACTGTTTTTT,CASSLQGNGGEKLFF
TRBV2,many,TRBJ2-3,TRBD1,TGTGCCAGCAGTGCTTTTTTTTTGGACAGGGGAAACACAGATACGCAGTATTTT,CASSAFFLDRGNTDTQYF
TRBV6-1,NA,TRBJ1-6,NA,TGTGCCAGCATAAGTGGGGGGACCTATAATTCACCCCTCCACTTT,CASISGGTYNSPLHF
TRBV9,many,TRBJ2-5,NA,TGTGCCAGCAGCTCTCGGACAGCCCAAGAGACCCAGTACTTC,CASSSRTAQETQYF
TRBV27,many,TRBJ1-4,TRBD1,TGTGCCAGCAGTTGGACCCGACAGGGAGGGGAAAAACTGTTTTTT,CASSWTRQGGEKLFF
TRBV7-2,NA,TRBJ1-1,TRBD1,TGTGCCAGCAGCCAGAGACAGGGGGCCTGGAACACTGAAGCTTTCTTT,CASSQRQGAWNTEAFF
TRBV3-1,many,TRBJ2-7,NA,TGTGCCAGCAGCCAAGTGAACAGTGACGAGCAGTACTTC,CASSQVNSDEQYF
TRBV19,NA,TRBJ2-7,TRBD1,TGTGCCAGTAGTACACAGGGGAACCACGAGCAGTACTTC,CASSTQGNHEQYF
TRBV7-2,NA,TRBJ1-6,NA,TGTGCCAGCAGCTTAGAGCGGGGACCCCTCCACTTT,CASSLERGPLHF
TRBV19,NA,TRBJ2-5,NA,TGTGCCAGTAGTATCCGGGACGGCGGAGAGACCCAGTACTTC,CASSIRDGGETQYF